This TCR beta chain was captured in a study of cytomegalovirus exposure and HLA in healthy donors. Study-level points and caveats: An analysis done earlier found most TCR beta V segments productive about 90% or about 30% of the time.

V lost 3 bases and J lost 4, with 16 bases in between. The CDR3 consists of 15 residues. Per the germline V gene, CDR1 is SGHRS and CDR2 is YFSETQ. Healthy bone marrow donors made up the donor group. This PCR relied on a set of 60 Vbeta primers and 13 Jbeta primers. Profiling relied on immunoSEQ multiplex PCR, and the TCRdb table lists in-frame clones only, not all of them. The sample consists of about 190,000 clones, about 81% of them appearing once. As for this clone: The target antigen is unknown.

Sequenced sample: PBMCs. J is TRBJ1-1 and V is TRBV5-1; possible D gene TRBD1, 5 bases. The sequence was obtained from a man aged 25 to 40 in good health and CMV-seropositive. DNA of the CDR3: TGCGCCAGCAGCTCTCAGCCCGACAGAATCACTGAAGCTTTCTTT. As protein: CASSSQPDRITEAFF.